This section outlines one T cell receptor (beta chain) sequence together with its context. Sequencing used immunoSEQ multiplex PCR; TCRdb keeps in-frame clones, though not all of them. The sample has 150,000 to 200,000 clones; over 80% are singletons. This record belongs to a study of blood T cell repertoires in COVID-19. Background on the study: Italy, Spain and the United States were the sources of the convalescent and acute COVID-19 samples. The analysed material was cDNA or gDNA that came from T cells, B-cell-depleted T cells, or PBMCs.

The specimen sequenced was peripheral blood. The TCR was taken from a woman aged 25-40 years with acute or convalescent COVID-19.

In DNA form, the CDR3 reads TGTGCCAGCAGCTTACGCAGACTAGCGGGTGTCGATACGCAGTATTTT. This gives the protein CASSLRRLAGVDTQYF. The rearrangement joins TRBV7-6 to TRBJ2-3, with 10 bases that match TRBD2. Trimming at V came to 2 bases and at J to 6 bases, leaving 8 bases not matched to a gene. The CDR3 extends over 16 amino acids. Germline V gene lookup returns CDR1 SGHVS and CDR2 FNYEAQ.